This T cell receptor beta chain was recorded in a study of shared clonotypes between healthy human individuals. Study observations and caveats: Naive CD4 clonotypes were shared across several donors at roughly 5%. Naive subsets generally had larger estimated richness than memory subsets.

An approximately 180 ng quantity of DNA, roughly 32,000 T cell genomes, went into the sorted-subset replicate PCRs. Clones were sequenced by immunoSEQ multiplex PCR, and TCRdb holds only the in-frame ones, with some missing. The table lists fewer than 2.5 million clones, approximately 93% of them singletons. On this clone itself: Its matching antigen is unknown. The sample contains more than one DNA sequence encoding this CDR3.

V lost 6 bases to trimming and J lost 6 bases; unmatched junction nucleotides: 4. The V gene's germline CDR1 is SEHNR and CDR2 FQNEAQ (reference sequence). There are 13 residues in the CDR3. The chain has TRBV7-9 and TRBJ2-2; 7 bases align to TRBD1. The TCR was taken from a man aged 18-30 years in good health. Some clones in this sample may be carry-over from other donors' samples. Sequencing was performed on naive CD4+ T cells from PBMCs. Subset: CD45RA+ positively selected. The CDR3 DNA reads as TGTGCCAGCAGTTTTACAGGGGCCGGGGAGCTGTTTTTT. Translated, it gives CASSFTGAGELFF.